This T cell receptor beta chain was recovered during a study of shared clonotypes between healthy human individuals. V was trimmed by 0 bases and J by 5 bases, leaving 11 bases between them. This CDR3 comprises 16 residues. The donors, all of them Caucasian adults, lived in Nashville, Tennessee. Clones were sequenced by immunoSEQ multiplex PCR, and TCRdb holds only the in-frame ones, with some missing. Of fewer than 350,000 clones listed, about nine tenths are singletons. The chain carries TRBV23-1 and TRBJ1-6, with D perhaps matching TRBD1 (5 bases). TRBV23-1 carries the ORF label, with uncertain function. The sequencing sample was made of memory CD8+ T cells sorted from blood. Subset: CD45RO+ cells pooled with CCR7-negative TemRA cells. The TCR originated in a man aged 18-30 years in good health. The CDR3, as DNA: TGCGCCAGCAGTCAATCGGGCAGGGAGAATAATTCACCCCTCCACTTT. It specifies CASSQSGRENNSPLHF.